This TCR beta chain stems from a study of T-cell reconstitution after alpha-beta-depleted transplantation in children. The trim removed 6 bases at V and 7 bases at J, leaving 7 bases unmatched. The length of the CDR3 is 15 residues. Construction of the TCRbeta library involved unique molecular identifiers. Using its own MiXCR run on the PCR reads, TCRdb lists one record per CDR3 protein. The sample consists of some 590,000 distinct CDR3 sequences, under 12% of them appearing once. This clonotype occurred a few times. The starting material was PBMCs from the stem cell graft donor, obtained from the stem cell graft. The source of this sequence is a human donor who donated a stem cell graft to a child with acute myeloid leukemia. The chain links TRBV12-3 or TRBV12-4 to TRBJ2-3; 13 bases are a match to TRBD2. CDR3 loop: CASRLLAGGPNTQYF. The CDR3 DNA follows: TGTGCCAGCAGACTACTAGCGGGAGGGCCAAATACGCAGTATTTT.